This entry is about one T cell receptor beta chain. Focal radiation was given together with CTLA-4 blockade (ipilimumab) to patients with chemo-refractory metastatic non-small-cell lung cancer. The data derive from a study of radiotherapy plus CTLA-4 blockade in lung cancer. Looking at the study overall: Objective response rate was around 20%; disease control rate, 25% to 35%.

Assay: immunoSEQ multiplex PCR; the TCRdb copy retains only in-frame clones and omits some. The sample lists about 87,000 clones, more than 75% seen once, with 15% to 20% in the top ten. The CDR3 sequence is 13 residues long. Germline CDR1 is SGHTA and CDR2 is FQGNSA. Trimming stripped 6 bases from V and 1 base from J, with 8 bases between. The J gene is TRBJ2-3, the V gene TRBV7-2, with no clear D. Sequencing was performed on peripheral blood, taken from a patient treated with radiotherapy plus ipilimumab. This TCR was recovered from a human donor with non-small cell lung cancer that progressed on radiotherapy plus ipilimumab. The CDR3 bases are TGTGCCAGCAGGAATTCGGGCACAGATACGCAGTATTTT. It is translated as CASRNSGTDTQYF.